These 5 T cell receptor beta chains came from one sample sequenced in a study of a mutant IDH1 vaccine in newly diagnosed glioma. Method: immunoSEQ multiplex PCR; TCRdb's copy keeps in-frame clones and lacks some. The profile shows 69,000 or so clones, about 88% of them singletons. Time point reported: week 35, safety follow-up. Every vaccine dose comprised 300 ug of mutant IDH1 20-mer peptide plus topical imiquimod. The antigens these receptors bind are not known. Sequenced material: PBMCs, taken from a glioma patient whose treatment included an IDH1 peptide vaccine. These receptors were collected from a man aged 25 to 40 with glioma.

This sequence joins TRBV9 and TRBJ2-2; 13 nucleotides match TRBD2. The V gene's germline CDR1 is SGDLS and CDR2 YYNGEE. V shed 5 bases, J shed 1 base, and the junction held 5 bases outside the gene matches. This CDR3 spans 17 amino acids. CDR3 sequence reads: CASSVGLAGVNTGELFF. The CDR3 DNA reads TGTGCCAGCAGTGTCGGACTAGCGGGGGTGAACACCGGGGAGCTGTTTTTT. The full variable domain, its missing parts supplied by reference TRBV9 and TRBJ2-2, is DSGVTQTPKHLITATGQRVTLRCSPRSGDLSVYWYQQSLDQGLQFLIQYYNGEERAKGNILERFSAQQFPDLHSELNLSSLELGDSALYFCASSVGLAGVNTGELFFGEGSRLTVL.

The gene calls are TRBV10-3 and TRBJ2-7, with TRBD2 matching over 7 bases. Germline values: CDR1 ENHRY, CDR2 SYGVKD. The length of the CDR3 is 14 residues. V lost 2 bases to trimming and J lost 7 bases; unmatched junction nucleotides: 8. CDR3 sequence (DNA): TGTGCCATCAGTGAGGGGCTGGGGGAGGGAGAGCAGTACTTC. Its translation: CAISEGLGEGEQYF.

The chain combines TRBV9 with TRBJ2-1; tentatively, D is TRBD1 (6 bases). Germline V CDR1 and CDR2: SGDLS, YYNGEE. The CDR3 runs to 17 residues. Trimming pared 4 bases from V and 1 base from J, leaving 18 bases between. The CDR3 DNA follows: TGTGCCAGCAGCCCCGTCTGGGGGCGCTCGTCCTACAATGAGCAGTTCTTC. Protein product: CASSPVWGRSSYNEQFF.

V is TRBV30 and J is TRBJ2-3; a weak D match, TRBD2 (7 bases). CDR1 is GTSNPN, CDR2 SVGIG, per germline (reference sequence). The CDR3 has 14 residues. The V and J ends lost 0 bases and 6 bases respectively, with 13 bases between them. The CDR3 DNA is TGTGCCTGGAGTGTTGGGGGGGCAGCTGATACGCAGTATTTT. It codes for CAWSVGGAADTQYF.

This chain connects TRBV4-3 to TRBJ2-1, with 8 bases lining up with TRBD2. J was trimmed by 2 bases and V by 0 bases; bases with no gene match: 12. The CDR3 has 19 amino acids. Germline V gives CDR1 LGHNA, CDR2 YSLEER. The CDR3 sequence: CASSQDRVPYGGAYNEQFF. The CDR3, as DNA: TGCGCCAGCAGCCAAGATCGGGTTCCCTACGGGGGGGCCTACAATGAGCAGTTCTTC.